This T cell receptor (beta chain) was identified in a study of blood T cell repertoires in COVID-19. Across the whole study: The samples span acute and convalescent COVID-19 from the United States, Italy and Spain. In each case, the material was cDNA or gDNA derived from T cells, B-cell-depleted T cells, or PBMCs.

Recruited during active infection, patients (from Seattle) were subsequently followed longitudinally. Original methodology: Amplification from reference gene primers served as the basis for estimated nucleated cell counts. Only in-frame clones appear in the TCRdb table, and some are missing; sequencing was by immunoSEQ multiplex PCR. V, J and clone size reflect that table, while D and trimming were determined from the DNA. The repertoire holds about half a million clones, with roughly 89% as singletons. Germline-derived CDR1 and CDR2 are SGHNT and YYREEE (reference sequence). CDR3 length: 16 residues. V lost 2 bases and J lost 5; bases outside the gene matches: 8.

The TCR comes from a man between 18 and 29 years old with COVID-19, enrolled during active disease. The chain recombines TRBV5-4 with TRBJ2-2; 8 nucleotides match TRBD1. The sequencing input was peripheral blood. The CDR3 loop is CASSLKGTGVTGELFF. DNA of the CDR3: TGTGCCAGCAGCTTAAAAGGGACAGGTGTTACCGGGGAGCTGTTTTTT.